This entry lists 10 T cell receptor beta chains sequenced from one sample in a study of CD8+ T cells in alopecia areata. Treatment given: oral pan-JAK inhibitor, 5-10 mg twice daily. Sequencing templates came from extracted RNA that was reverse transcribed into cDNA. Assay used: immunoSEQ multiplex PCR; TCRdb lists only in-frame clones, some missing. The table records tens of thousands of clones, just over 45% of them present only once. The specimen comprised CD8+ T cells sorted from blood, sampled between weeks 36 and 40, from a patient treated with tofacitinib. The receptors stem from a human donor with alopecia areata.

The J gene is TRBJ2-7, the V gene TRBV5-1; 9 bases are a match to TRBD2. Germline V gene sequence: CDR1 SGHRS, CDR2 YFSETQ. The J segment lost 5 bases and the V segment lost 2 bases, leaving 8 bases of the junction unmatched. The CDR3 is 15 amino acids. Here the CDR3 DNA reads TGCGCCAGCAGCTTCATGAATAGCGGGAGCAACGAGCAGTACTTC. Translating it yields CASSFMNSGSNEQYF.

This clone appeared a few times. The genes are TRBV27 and TRBJ1-1, with D uncertain. The CDR3 runs 14 residues. Germline CDR1 MNHEY, CDR2 SMNVEV (reference sequence). The V end was cut by 2 bases, the J end by 0 bases, with 7 bases between. CDR3 bases: TGTGCCAGCAGTTTACGCCGAATGAACACTGAAGCTTTCTTT. Translated: CASSLRRMNTEAFF.

J is TRBJ2-4 and V is TRBV5-5, with TRBD1 matching over 7 bases. Germline V gene lookup returns CDR1 SGHKS and CDR2 YYEKEE (reference sequence). Trimming cost V 6 bases and J 0 bases; bases outside gene matches: 9. The CDR3 sequence is 16 residues long. The CDR3 reads CASTPTGTVAKNIQYF. DNA of the CDR3: TGTGCCAGCACCCCCACCGGGACAGTAGCCAAAAACATTCAGTACTTC.

V is TRBV29-1 and J is TRBJ2-7, with 13 positions matching TRBD2. This CDR3 spans 13 amino acids. The trim removed 7 bases at V and 2 bases at J, leaving 2 bases unmatched. Germline V gives CDR1 SQVTM, CDR2 ANQGSEA. CDR3 nucleotide sequence: TGCAGCGCCGGGACTAGCGGGACCTACGAGCAGTACTTC. As protein: CSAGTSGTYEQYF.

The genes are TRBV4-1 and TRBJ2-7, with TRBD1 matching over 10 bases. With 2 bases clipped from V and 6 bases from J, the junction kept 4 bases outside the gene matches. The CDR3 contains 14 residues. Per germline, CDR1 MGHRA and CDR2 YSYEKL. CDR3 in amino acids: CASSQQGQGFEQYF. For the CDR3, the DNA is TGCGCCAGCAGCCAACAGGGACAGGGGTTCGAGCAGTACTTC.

This chain links TRBV7-7 with TRBJ2-5, with D possibly being TRBD2 (6 bases). V gave up 5 bases and J gave up 4 bases, with 14 bases separating them. The CDR3 has 14 amino acids. Germline CDR1 reads SSHAT; CDR2 reads FNYEAQ (reference sequence). The DNA of the CDR3 is TGTGCCAGCAGCGAGGGACCGGAGGGAGAGACCCAGTACTTC. Protein sequence: CASSEGPEGETQYF.

The V call is TRBV9, the J call TRBJ2-5; 8 nucleotides match TRBD1. Trimming removed 2 bases from V and 5 bases from J; junction bases left unmatched: 8. Germline CDR1 SGDLS, CDR2 YYNGEE. The CDR3 has 15 amino acids. The CDR3 region is CASSVQGAAGETQYF. DNA for the CDR3: TGTGCCAGCAGCGTCCAGGGGGCGGCAGGGGAGACCCAGTACTTC.

This clone was observed a few times. V is TRBV30 and J is TRBJ1-4, with D perhaps TRBD1 (5 bases). The CDR3 sequence is 13 residues long. V shed 2 bases and J shed 7 bases, with 11 bases lying between them. CDR1 is GTSNPN and CDR2 is SVGIG in the germline V gene (reference sequence). The CDR3 DNA follows: TGTGCCTGGAGTCAGGGAAACGGTGAAAAACTGTTTTTT. It translates to CAWSQGNGEKLFF.

This rearrangement joins TRBV6-5 to TRBJ2-3; D is ambiguous. With 5 bases removed from V and 6 bases from J, the gap between germline ends came to 9 bases. The V gene's germline CDR1 is MNHEY and CDR2 SVGAGI. This CDR3 comprises 12 residues. CDR3 sequence: CASSIPPDTQYF. The CDR3 nucleotides are TGTGCCAGCAGTATCCCACCGGATACGCAGTATTTT.

The CDR3 loop is CASSEGTENIQYF. CDR3 nucleotides: TGTGCCAGCAGCGAGGGGACGGAAAACATTCAGTACTTC. The chain is built from TRBV9 and TRBJ2-4, with D possibly called TRBD1 or TRBD2 (5 bases each). Per the germline V gene, CDR1 is SGDLS and CDR2 is YYNGEE. This CDR3 has 13 amino acids. V lost 3 bases, J lost 5 bases, and 9 bases lay in between. The full variable domain, its missing parts supplied by reference TRBV9 and TRBJ2-4, is DSGVTQTPKHLITATGQRVTLRCSPRSGDLSVYWYQQSLDQGLQFLIQYYNGEERAKGNILERFSAQQFPDLHSELNLSSLELGDSALYFCASSEGTENIQYFGAGTRLSVL.